Following are 30 T cell receptor beta chains from one sample sequenced in a study of radiotherapy plus CTLA-4 blockade in lung cancer. Produced via immunoSEQ multiplex PCR; TCRdb's table is partial and in-frame only. The sample includes about 91,000 clones, 60% to 80% of them seen just once. This specimen was peripheral blood, taken from a patient treated with radiotherapy plus ipilimumab. The receptors shown here come from a human donor with non-small cell lung cancer that progressed on radiotherapy plus ipilimumab.

This chain joins TRBV29-1 and TRBJ1-2, with D uncertain. Germline V CDR1 and CDR2: SQVTM, ANQGSEA. The V gene lost 4 bases and the J gene lost 4 bases, with 16 bases spanning the gap. The CDR3 length is 14 residues. CDR3 sequence: CSVGLAGSFYGYTF. CDR3 sequence (DNA): TGCAGCGTTGGGCTGGCCGGCTCCTTCTATGGCTACACCTTC.

The V call is TRBV27, the J call TRBJ1-1; the D is unclear. The CDR3 spans 13 residues. Germline V gene lookup returns CDR1 MNHEY and CDR2 SMNVEV (reference sequence). The germline V and J ends were trimmed by 2 bases and 0 bases, with 4 bases remaining between them. The CDR3 loop reads CASSLRMNTEAFF. CDR3 DNA sequence: TGTGCCAGCAGTTTAAGAATGAACACTGAAGCTTTCTTT.

The chain recombines TRBV9 with TRBJ2-2; 7 bases agree with TRBD2. Germline lookup yields CDR1 SGDLS and CDR2 YYNGEE. The J segment lost 4 bases and the V segment lost 7 bases, leaving 10 bases of the junction unmatched. The CDR3 contains 15 residues. The CDR3 bases are TGTGCCAGCGGACCACTACAGCGGGGCACCGGGGAGCTGTTTTTT. Its protein is CASGPLQRGTGELFF.

The chain joins TRBV25-1 to TRBJ1-2; tentatively, D is TRBD1 (5 bases). The germline V gene encodes CDR1 MGHDK and CDR2 SYGVNS. The CDR3 covers 13 residues. With 6 bases removed from V and 4 bases from J, the gap between germline ends came to 12 bases. The CDR3 loop is CASRKGGVYGYTF. In DNA form, the CDR3 reads TGTGCCAGCAGAAAAGGAGGGGTCTATGGCTACACCTTC.

V usage is TRBV28 and J usage is TRBJ1-1; D gene unclear. V lost 7 bases and J lost 0, with 12 bases in between. Germline V gene data show CDR1 as MDHEN and CDR2 as SYDVKM. The CDR3 has 14 amino acids. The CDR3 DNA sequence: TGTGCCAGCATCTCTCGCGGGTTGAACACTGAAGCTTTCTTT. It is translated as CASISRGLNTEAFF.

This clone is a singleton in its sample. Mismatch with germline at one junction end may stem from a read error. This chain links TRBV7-9 with TRBJ2-1; D possibly corresponds to TRBD1 (6 bases). There are 13 residues in the CDR3. The V gene's germline CDR1 is SEHNR and CDR2 FQNEAQ (reference sequence). In DNA form, the CDR3 reads TGTGCCAGCAGCTTATCGGGACAACTAGGTTGGGTCTTC. Amino acids: CASSLSGQLGWVF. The complete variable domain, with remaining parts taken from reference TRBV7-9 and TRBJ2-1, reads DTGVSQNPRHKITKRGQNVTFRCDPISEHNRLYWYRQTLGQGPEFLTYFQNEAQLEKSRLLSDRFSAERPKGSFSTLEIQRTEQGDSAMYLCASSLSGQLGWVFGPGTRLTVL.

This clone was seen a few times. The chain is built from TRBV6-1 and TRBJ1-1, with D possibly TRBD1 on 6 matching bases. Germline lookup yields CDR1 MNHNS and CDR2 SASEGT. V was cut by 9 bases and J by 4 bases, with 12 bases left in between. The CDR3 covers 12 residues. The CDR3 DNA reads as TGTGCCAGTGGGGGCGGGAGCACTGAAGCTTTCTTT. Translation: CASGGGSTEAFF.

The chain is built from TRBV18 and TRBJ1-5; no clear D. There are 12 residues in the CDR3. The germline V and J ends were trimmed by 4 bases and 2 bases, with 3 bases remaining between them. The germline V gene has CDR1 KGHSH and CDR2 LQKENI. The CDR3 region is CASSRGNQPQHF. In nucleotides, the CDR3 is TGTGCCAGCTCACGGGGCAATCAGCCCCAGCATTTT.

This chain joins TRBV4-1 and TRBJ1-1; perhaps TRBD1 as D (5 bases). This CDR3 has 15 residues. Germline V gives CDR1 MGHRA, CDR2 YSYEKL. The germline V and J ends were trimmed by 1 base and 3 bases, with 12 bases remaining between them. CDR3 bases: TGCGCCAGCAGCCAAGGATACAGGACCGACACTGAAGCTTTCTTT. It yields the protein CASSQGYRTDTEAFF.

The gene calls are TRBV10-1 and TRBJ1-1; no firm D call. The V end was cut by 0 bases, the J end by 11 bases, with 13 bases between. CDR1 and CDR2 (germline): WNHNN, SYGVQD (reference sequence). The CDR3 is 13 residues long. CDR3 DNA sequence: TGCGCCAGCAGTGAGTCTGGTAGCCCGGGGGCTTTCTTT. Residues: CASSESGSPGAFF.

The rearrangement uses TRBV6-5 and TRBJ2-2; D not resolved. V gave up 0 bases and J gave up 6 bases, with 8 bases separating them. Germline V lookup: CDR1 MNHEY, CDR2 SVGAGI. The CDR3 consists of 14 residues. The CDR3 sequence is CASSYSSGAGELFF. Here the CDR3 DNA reads TGTGCCAGCAGTTACTCGAGTGGCGCCGGGGAGCTGTTTTTT.

This chain joins TRBV28 and TRBJ1-2; D might be TRBD1 (6 bases). The CDR3 consists of 15 residues. Trimming took off 7 bases at V and 8 bases at J, with 23 bases between the two ends. In germline, CDR1 is MDHEN, CDR2 SYDVKM. CDR3 loop: CASKDPVGGRFGYTF. As DNA, the CDR3 is TGTGCCAGCAAAGATCCAGTAGGGGGGCGCTTCGGCTACACCTTC.

This clone was seen only once. The V call is TRBV6-1, the J call TRBJ1-5; D gene ambiguous. The V gene lost 5 bases and the J gene lost 4 bases, with 6 bases spanning the gap. CDR1 and CDR2 from the germline V gene are MNHNS and SASEGT. The CDR3 consists of 12 residues. CDR3 sequence (DNA): TGTGCCAGCAGTTCCATTAATCAGCCCCAGCATTTT. Translating it yields CASSSINQPQHF.

The V call is TRBV28, the J call TRBJ1-2, with 11 positions matching TRBD1. Germline CDR1 is MDHEN and CDR2 is SYDVKM. With 4 bases clipped from V and 4 bases from J, the junction kept 23 bases outside the gene matches. CDR3 length equals 21 residues. The CDR3 loop is CASSSFSQHRDRGESSYGYTF. CDR3 nucleotide sequence: TGTGCCAGCAGTTCTTTTTCCCAGCACCGGGACAGGGGGGAGTCGAGCTATGGCTACACCTTC.

The chain links TRBV5-4 to TRBJ2-3, with D tentatively TRBD1 or TRBD2 (5 bases each). Germline CDR1 SGHNT, CDR2 YYREEE (reference sequence). V was trimmed by 2 bases and J by 6 bases, leaving 10 bases between them. The CDR3 sequence is 13 residues long. CDR3 nucleotide sequence: TGTGCCAGCAGCTTCGAGGGGCCGGATACGCAGTATTTT. The encoded protein is CASSFEGPDTQYF.

The rearrangement links TRBV7-2 to TRBJ2-7, with D uncertain. The CDR3 runs to 13 residues. Per the germline V gene, CDR1 is SGHTA and CDR2 is FQGNSA. Deletions cut 1 base from V and 2 bases from J, with 6 bases between. The DNA for the CDR3 is TGTGCCAGCAGCTTAGACTTTGCCTACGAGCAGTACTTC. It yields the protein CASSLDFAYEQYF.

This chain connects TRBV19 to TRBJ2-6; D gene ambiguous. This CDR3 spans 15 amino acids. Germline V gene sequence: CDR1 LNHDA, CDR2 SQIVND (reference sequence). Trimming left V 2 bases short and J 3 bases short, with 8 bases between. As DNA, the CDR3 is TGTGCCAGTAGTATATGGTCGGGTGGGGCCAACGTCCTGACTTTC. Translation gives CASSIWSGGANVLTF. The full variable domain, completed using reference TRBV19 and TRBJ2-6, is DGGITQSPKYLFRKEGQNVTLSCEQNLNHDAMYWYRQDPGQGLRLIYYSQIVNDFQKGDIAEGYSVSREKKESFPLTVTSAQKNPTAFYLCASSIWSGGANVLTFGAGSRLTVL.

The V call is TRBV28, the J call TRBJ2-7; D is possibly TRBD1 (5 bases). This CDR3 is 12 amino acids long. Germline CDR1 MDHEN, CDR2 SYDVKM. Trimming removed 5 bases at V and 6 bases at J, with 11 bases between. CDR3 DNA sequence: TGTGCCAGCAGTCTCAGGGATCGCGAGCAGTACTTC. It encodes CASSLRDREQYF.

This clone was picked up one time. Other nucleotide sequences from this sample produce the same CDR3. V usage is TRBV18 and J usage is TRBJ1-5, with a tentative D call TRBD1 (5 bases). Between the trimmed V and J ends, which lost 3 bases and 0 bases, there was a span of 9 bases. The CDR3 covers 15 residues. Germline loops: CDR1 KGHSH, CDR2 LQKENI. CDR3: CASSPAGDSNQPQHF. The CDR3 bases are TGTGCCAGCTCACCCGCGGGGGATAGCAATCAGCCCCAGCATTTT.

The V and J genes are TRBV7-2 and TRBJ1-2; D unclear. Per the germline V gene, CDR1 is SGHTA and CDR2 is FQGNSA. This CDR3 contains 13 residues. Between the trimmed V and J ends, which lost 1 base and 10 bases, there was a span of 13 bases. The CDR3 DNA sequence: TGTGCCAGCAGCTTAGACGGAATAACTGTCTACACCTTC. It encodes CASSLDGITVYTF.

The J gene is TRBJ2-1, the V gene TRBV7-2; 11 nucleotides align to TRBD2. V lost 5 bases, J lost 4 bases, and 4 bases stayed unmatched. The CDR3 has 15 residues. In germline, CDR1 is SGHTA, CDR2 FQGNSA. The CDR3 is CASSPTSGGYNEQFF. The CDR3 DNA reads TGTGCCAGCAGCCCTACTAGCGGGGGATACAATGAGCAGTTCTTC.

The rearrangement links TRBV5-1 to TRBJ1-2; 8 bases are shared with TRBD1. V shed 0 bases, J shed 4 bases, and the junction held 5 bases outside the gene matches. This CDR3 spans 15 amino acids. Germline V gene sequence: CDR1 SGHRS, CDR2 YFSETQ. The CDR3, as DNA: TGCGCCAGCAGCTTGGTAGGGACAGGCCTCTATGGCTACACCTTC. Translated, it gives CASSLVGTGLYGYTF.

The J gene is TRBJ2-3, the V gene TRBV21-1; TRBD2, the D gene given by the table, was not confirmed from the DNA. TRBV21-1 is marked as a pseudogene. The CDR3 consists of 17 residues. Here the CDR3 reads CASSKSLIAGWADTQYF. The CDR3 coding sequence is TGTGCCAGCAGCAAATCCCTGATAGCGGGGTGGGCAGATACGCAGTATTTT.

This chain links TRBV2 with TRBJ1-1; D remains ambiguous. Per the germline V gene, CDR1 is SNHLY and CDR2 is FYNNEI. This CDR3 comprises 13 residues. The germline V and J ends were trimmed by 6 bases and 1 base, with 9 bases remaining between them. The CDR3 DNA sequence: TGTGCCAGCAGGAGAGATGGGAACACTGAAGCTTTCTTT. Translated, it gives CASRRDGNTEAFF.

This clone was recorded only once. This sequence joins TRBV4-1 and TRBJ1-1, with D unclear. V lost 0 bases and J lost 3, with 17 bases in between. The V gene's germline CDR1 is MGHRA and CDR2 YSYEKL. CDR3 length: 17 amino acids. Here the CDR3 DNA reads TGCGCCAGCAGCCAAGATCTAGAGGCAGCCTTACACACTGAAGCTTTCTTT. It specifies CASSQDLEAALHTEAFF.

The table lists this clone with a few counts. V gene TRBV7-2 combines with J gene TRBJ1-3; D possibly corresponds to TRBD1 (5 bases). V was trimmed by 5 bases and J by 8 bases, leaving 16 bases between them. The CDR3 is made up of 14 amino acids. The germline CDR1 and CDR2 sequences are SGHTA and FQGNSA. The CDR3 coding sequence is TGTGCCAGCAGCCCCCGGGCCTTGGGGGACACCATATATTTT. Amino acids: CASSPRALGDTIYF.

This chain uses TRBV5-1 with TRBJ2-1, with 11 bases identical to TRBD2. Per germline, CDR1 SGHRS and CDR2 YFSETQ. The CDR3 extends over 14 amino acids. Unmatched junction bases numbered 4, after V lost 5 bases and J lost 6 bases. The chain's CDR3 is CASSLAGGINEQFF. The DNA of the CDR3 is TGCGCCAGCAGTTTAGCGGGGGGGATCAATGAGCAGTTCTTC.

This clone was observed a few times. The chain links TRBV18 to TRBJ2-7; TRBD1 aligns across 11 bases. Per germline, CDR1 KGHSH and CDR2 LQKENI. The CDR3 is 15 amino acids. Germline trimming cut 3 bases from V and 7 bases from J; bases unmatched to any gene: 8. The CDR3 reads CASSPPGTGGQEQYF. The CDR3 DNA reads TGTGCCAGCTCACCTCCCGGGACAGGGGGTCAGGAGCAGTACTTC.

V is TRBV7-2 and J is TRBJ2-1, with 7 nucleotides matching TRBD2. This CDR3 has 17 amino acids. Germline V gives CDR1 SGHTA, CDR2 FQGNSA. The V and J ends lost 2 bases and 0 bases, in that order; junction bases with no gene match: 7. The CDR3 protein is CASSLTLAVSSYNEQFF. CDR3 bases: TGTGCCAGCAGCTTAACCCTAGCGGTTAGCTCCTACAATGAGCAGTTCTTC.

This chain connects TRBV29-1 to TRBJ2-1; tentative D call: TRBD1 (7 bases). CDR3 size: 13 residues. Germline V gene sequence: CDR1 SQVTM, CDR2 ANQGSEA. The V and J ends lost 6 bases and 9 bases respectively, with 18 bases between them. In DNA form, the CDR3 reads TGCAGCGTGGCGACAGGGACTGGCCCTGAGCAGTTCTTC. Translating gives CSVATGTGPEQFF.